These T cell receptor beta chains were read from a single sample in a study of blood T cell repertoires in COVID-19. Measured with immunoSEQ multiplex PCR; TCRdb has only the in-frame clones, and not every one. The sample has about 190,000 clones, 86% seen once. Material for sequencing was PBMCs or T cells enriched from blood (not recorded which). These receptors originate from a middle-aged man with acute COVID-19. CDR3s leave out the opening cysteine and the closing phenylalanine or tryptophan. Not all rows give a size; the values are once, few, many and, for expanded clones, a class.

j_call clone_size v_call cdr3_aa
TRBJ1-2 NA TRBV18 ASSPVAGDNYGYT
TRBJ2-2 few TRBV5-1 ASSLTGSTGELF
TRBJ1-1 NA TRBV28 ASSPTGQWDLGTEAF
TRBJ1-1 NA TRBV4-1 ASSPLGTGGAF
TRBJ1-1 NA TRBV11-3 ASSLSGTGGRAF
TRBJ1-1 NA TRBV25-1 ASTGGRAF
TRBJ2-1 NA TRBV6-2/TRBV6-3 ASSEQGMEYNEQF
TRBJ2-2 NA TRBV5-1 ASSLEPRRILGAPGELF
TRBJ1-2 NA TRBV19 ASSMRRYLGGDGYT
TRBJ1-1 NA TRBV6-2/TRBV6-3 ASSEGQGAAEAF
TRBJ1-2 NA TRBV10-3 AINSLNYGYT
TRBJ1-5 NA TRBV2 ASSDGGYQPQH
TRBJ1-1 NA TRBV19 ASSMPPGYTEAF
TRBJ2-1 NA TRBV7-2 ASSLIAGANEQF
TRBJ2-1 few TRBV24-1 ATSASGSLQSEQF
TRBJ2-3 NA TRBV5-1 ASSLLRAGGPDTQY
TRBJ1-3 NA TRBV4-1 ASSQDRPGGERNTIY
TRBJ2-7 NA TRBV4-1 ASSQERGYYEQY
TRBJ2-7 NA TRBV7-6 ASSPRDLVLGEQY
TRBJ2-2 NA TRBV5-1 ASKKFGGYTGELF
TRBJ2-7 NA TRBV5-5 ASGTSSRNEQY
TRBJ2-1 NA TRBV11-3 ASSPLGWGSSDNEQF
TRBJ2-7 NA TRBV11-2 ASRLSGRGRYEQY
TRBJ2-3 NA TRBV9 ASSVVPLAGSTDTQY
TRBJ1-3 NA TRBV12-3/TRBV12-4 ASSQGLSVTIY
TRBJ1-1 NA TRBV11-2 ASSSPKGTEAF
TRBJ1-6 NA TRBV28 ASYKGQGSPLH
TRBJ2-7 once TRBV20-1 SASYRGPEQY
TRBJ2-7 NA TRBV9 ASSAPGLQYEQY
TRBJ1-2 NA TRBV14 ASSLLNTVGDYT
TRBJ2-7 NA TRBV24-1 ATSGKGATYEQY
TRBJ1-6 NA TRBV25-1 ASSAFIQGPLH
TRBJ2-1 NA TRBV10-2 ASTRWKRERTYNEQF
TRBJ2-3 NA TRBV20-1 SASKGLAGVFTQY
TRBJ1-5 once TRBV3-1/TRBV3-2 ASSQRGQGAPINQPQH
TRBJ1-1 NA TRBV2 ASRGQATIIEAF
TRBJ2-5 NA TRBV7-3 ASSLIGGEETQY
TRBJ1-1 NA TRBV5-4 ASSLSSVNTEAF
TRBJ2-1 few TRBV5-6 ASSRTSGPFNEQF
TRBJ2-7 NA TRBV28 ASGGGEQY
TRBJ1-4 few TRBV30 AWKRTRQGVNEKLF
TRBJ1-3 NA TRBV9 ASSATTGSGNTIY
TRBJ2-5 NA TRBV30 AWSDRAGAYQETQY
TRBJ1-1 NA TRBV5-1 ASSLAATGTEAF
TRBJ2-3 NA TRBV6-1 ASSEATATDTQY
TRBJ2-5 NA TRBV6-2/TRBV6-3 ASSSRLASETQY
TRBJ2-3 NA TRBV4-2 ASSQPTGTSGRADTQY